This TCR beta chain was documented in a study of radiotherapy plus CTLA-4 blockade in lung cancer. For the study at large: Around 20% of enrolled patients responded objectively, and roughly 31% had disease control.

Assay: immunoSEQ multiplex PCR; the TCRdb copy retains only in-frame clones and omits some. The sample lists fewer than 70,000 clones; around 80% were seen once. Chemo-refractory metastatic non-small-cell lung cancer patients were treated with focal radiation plus CTLA-4 blockade with ipilimumab. The CDR3 totals 14 residues. The germline V gene encodes CDR1 WNHNN and CDR2 SYGVQD (reference sequence). The V gene lost 5 bases and the J gene lost 9 bases, with 19 bases spanning the gap. The origin of this receptor is a human donor with non-small cell lung cancer who had a complete response to radiotherapy plus ipilimumab. Sequencing was performed on peripheral blood, taken from a patient treated with radiotherapy plus ipilimumab. The chain recombines TRBV10-1 with TRBJ1-1; the D gene is possibly TRBD1 (5 bases). CDR3 residues: CASSSDTAEPQAFF. As DNA, the CDR3 is TGCGCCAGCAGTTCGGACACCGCCGAACCTCAAGCTTTCTTT.